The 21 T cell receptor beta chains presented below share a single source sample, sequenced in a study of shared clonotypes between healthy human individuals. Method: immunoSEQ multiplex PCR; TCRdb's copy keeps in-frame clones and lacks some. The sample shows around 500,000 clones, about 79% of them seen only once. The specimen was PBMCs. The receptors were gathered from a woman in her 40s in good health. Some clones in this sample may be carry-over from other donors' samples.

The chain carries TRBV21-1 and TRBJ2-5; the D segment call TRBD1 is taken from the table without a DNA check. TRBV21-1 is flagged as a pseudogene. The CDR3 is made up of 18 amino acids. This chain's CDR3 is CASSKIDRDSNSLCAQYF. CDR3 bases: TGTGCCAGCAGCAAAATTGACCGGGACAGCAATTCACTCTGTGCCCAGTACTTC.

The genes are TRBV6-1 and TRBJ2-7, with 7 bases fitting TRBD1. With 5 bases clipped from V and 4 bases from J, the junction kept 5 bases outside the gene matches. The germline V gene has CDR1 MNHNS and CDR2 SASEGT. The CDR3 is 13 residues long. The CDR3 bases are TGTGCCAGCAGTAACCGGGACAGATACGAGCAGTACTTC. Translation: CASSNRDRYEQYF.

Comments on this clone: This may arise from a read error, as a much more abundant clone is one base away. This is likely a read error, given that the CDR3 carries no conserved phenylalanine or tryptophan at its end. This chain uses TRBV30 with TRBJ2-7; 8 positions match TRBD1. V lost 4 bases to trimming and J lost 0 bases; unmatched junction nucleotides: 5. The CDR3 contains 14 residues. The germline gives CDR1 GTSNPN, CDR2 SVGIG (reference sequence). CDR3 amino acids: CAWNPDRGSYEQYS. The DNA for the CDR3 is TGTGCCTGGAACCCCGACAGGGGCTCCTACGAGCAGTACTCC.

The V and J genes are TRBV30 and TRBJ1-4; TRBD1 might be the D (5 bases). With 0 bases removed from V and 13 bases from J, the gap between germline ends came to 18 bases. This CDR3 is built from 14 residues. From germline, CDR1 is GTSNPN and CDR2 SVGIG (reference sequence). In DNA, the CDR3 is TGTGCCTGGAGTGTACTCCCGGGGGAACCGTTACTGTTTTTT. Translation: CAWSVLPGEPLLFF.

In nucleotides, the CDR3 is TGTGCCAGCAGCTTATTCCAGAGGACTGAAGCTTTCTTT. Translation gives CASSLFQRTEAFF. The V call is TRBV11-2, the J call TRBJ1-1; D not certain. The germline V gene encodes CDR1 SGHAT and CDR2 FQNNGV. Trimming cost V 2 bases and J 5 bases, with 9 bases left between them. This CDR3 spans 13 amino acids.

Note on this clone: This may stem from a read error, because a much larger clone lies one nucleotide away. This CDR3 is CSVEARLGYNEQFF. CDR3 nucleotides: TGCAGCGTTGAAGCCCGCCTTGGGTACAATGAGCAGTTCTTC. This chain joins TRBV29-1 and TRBJ2-1; D unclear. The V gene's germline CDR1 is SQVTM and CDR2 ANQGSEA. The germline V and J ends were trimmed by 1 base and 4 bases, with 11 bases remaining between them. CDR3 length: 14 residues.

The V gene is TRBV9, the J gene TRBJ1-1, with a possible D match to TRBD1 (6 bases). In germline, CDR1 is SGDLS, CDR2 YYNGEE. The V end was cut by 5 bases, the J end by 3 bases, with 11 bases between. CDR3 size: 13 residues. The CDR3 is CASRGGQDTEAFF. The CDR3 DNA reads TGTGCCAGCAGAGGGGGGCAGGACACTGAAGCTTTCTTT.

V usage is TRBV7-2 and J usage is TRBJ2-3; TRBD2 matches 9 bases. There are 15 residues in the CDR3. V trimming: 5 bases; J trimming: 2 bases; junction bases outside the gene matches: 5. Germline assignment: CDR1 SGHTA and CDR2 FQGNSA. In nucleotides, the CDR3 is TGTGCCAGCAGCCAGGGACTAGCCTACACAGATACGCAGTATTTT. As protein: CASSQGLAYTDTQYF. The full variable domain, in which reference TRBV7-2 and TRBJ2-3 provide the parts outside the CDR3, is GAGVSQSPSNKVTEKGKDVELRCDPISGHTALYWYRQSLGQGLEFLIYFQGNSAPDKSGLPSDRFSAERTGGSVSTLTIQRTQQEDSAVYLCASSQGLAYTDTQYFGPGTRLTVL.

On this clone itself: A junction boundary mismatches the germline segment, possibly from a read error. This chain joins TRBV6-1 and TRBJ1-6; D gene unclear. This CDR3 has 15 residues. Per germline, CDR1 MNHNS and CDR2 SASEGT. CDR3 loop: CASSERSAGSSPPHF. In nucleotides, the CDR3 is TGTGCCAGCAGTGAAAGATCAGCCGGGAGTTCACCCCCCCACTTT.

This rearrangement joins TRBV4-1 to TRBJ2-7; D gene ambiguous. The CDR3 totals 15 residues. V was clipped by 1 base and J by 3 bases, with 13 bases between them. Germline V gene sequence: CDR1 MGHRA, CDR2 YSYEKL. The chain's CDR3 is CASSQGVGQHYEQYF. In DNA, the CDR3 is TGCGCCAGCAGCCAAGGGGTCGGGCAGCACTACGAGCAGTACTTC.

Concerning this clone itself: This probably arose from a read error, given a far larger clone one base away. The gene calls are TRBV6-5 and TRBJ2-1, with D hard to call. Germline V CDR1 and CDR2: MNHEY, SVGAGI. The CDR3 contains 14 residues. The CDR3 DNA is TGTGTCAGCAGTTACGGAACTATCGTCGGTGAGCAGTTCTTC. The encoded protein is CVSSYGTIVGEQFF.

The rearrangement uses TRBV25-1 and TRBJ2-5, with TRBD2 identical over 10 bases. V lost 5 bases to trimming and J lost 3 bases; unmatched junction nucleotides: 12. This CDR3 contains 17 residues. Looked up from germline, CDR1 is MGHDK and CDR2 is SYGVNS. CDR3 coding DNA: TGTGCCAGCAGTAGTACGTGGCCAGCGGGAGGGGAAGAGACCCAGTACTTC. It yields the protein CASSSTWPAGGEETQYF.

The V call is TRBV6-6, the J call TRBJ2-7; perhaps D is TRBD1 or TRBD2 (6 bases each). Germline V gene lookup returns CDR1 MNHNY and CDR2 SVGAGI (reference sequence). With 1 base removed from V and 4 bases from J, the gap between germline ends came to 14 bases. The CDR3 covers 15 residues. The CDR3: CASSYWGAFTYEQYF. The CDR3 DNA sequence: TGTGCCAGCAGTTACTGGGGGGCTTTTACGTACGAGCAGTACTTC.

CDR3 sequence (DNA): TGTGCCAGCAGCGCCCTCCCCCTAGCGGGAGGCGAGACCCAGTACTTC. Translating it yields CASSALPLAGGETQYF. The genes are TRBV9 and TRBJ2-5; 11 bases are a match to TRBD2. CDR1 is SGDLS and CDR2 is YYNGEE in the germline V gene. V gave up 3 bases and J gave up 5 bases; unmatched junction bases: 9. CDR3 length: 16 residues.

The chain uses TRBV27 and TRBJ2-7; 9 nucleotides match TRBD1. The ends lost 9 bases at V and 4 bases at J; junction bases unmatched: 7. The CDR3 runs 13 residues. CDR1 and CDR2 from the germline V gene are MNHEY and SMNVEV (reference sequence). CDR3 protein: CASSWGQGYEQYF. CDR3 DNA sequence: TGTGCCAGTTCATGGGGACAGGGATACGAGCAGTACTTC.

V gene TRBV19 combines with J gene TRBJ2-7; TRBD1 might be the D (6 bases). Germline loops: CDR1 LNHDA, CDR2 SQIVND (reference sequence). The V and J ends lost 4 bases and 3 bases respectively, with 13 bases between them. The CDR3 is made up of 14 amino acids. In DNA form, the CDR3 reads TGTGCCAGTAGTAGTGGGGGCAGGGACTACGAGCAGTACTTC. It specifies CASSSGGRDYEQYF.

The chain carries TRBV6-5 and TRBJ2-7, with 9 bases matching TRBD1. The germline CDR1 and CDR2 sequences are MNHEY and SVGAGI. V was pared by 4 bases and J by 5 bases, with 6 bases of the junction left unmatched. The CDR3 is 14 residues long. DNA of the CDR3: TGTGCCAGCAGTTCGGGACAGGGAACTCACGAGCAGTACTTC. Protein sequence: CASSSGQGTHEQYF.

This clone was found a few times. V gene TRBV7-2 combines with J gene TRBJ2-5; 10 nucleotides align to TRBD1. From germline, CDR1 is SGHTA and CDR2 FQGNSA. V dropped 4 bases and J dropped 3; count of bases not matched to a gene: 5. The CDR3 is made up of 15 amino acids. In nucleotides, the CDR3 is TGTGCCAGCAGCTCCTACGGGACAGGGGAAGAGACCCAGTACTTC. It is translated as CASSSYGTGEETQYF.

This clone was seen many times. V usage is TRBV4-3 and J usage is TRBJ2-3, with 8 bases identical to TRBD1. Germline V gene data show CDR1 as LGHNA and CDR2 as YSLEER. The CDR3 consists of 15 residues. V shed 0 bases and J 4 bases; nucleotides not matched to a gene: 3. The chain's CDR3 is CASSQDRTGPDTQYF. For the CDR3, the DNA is TGCGCCAGCAGCCAAGATAGGACAGGGCCAGATACGCAGTATTTT.

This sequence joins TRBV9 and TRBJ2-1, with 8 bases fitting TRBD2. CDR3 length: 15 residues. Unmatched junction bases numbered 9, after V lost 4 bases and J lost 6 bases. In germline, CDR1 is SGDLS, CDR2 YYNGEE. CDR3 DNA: TGTGCCAGCAGCCGGGGACTAGAGCCCCTCAATGAGCAGTTCTTC. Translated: CASSRGLEPLNEQFF.

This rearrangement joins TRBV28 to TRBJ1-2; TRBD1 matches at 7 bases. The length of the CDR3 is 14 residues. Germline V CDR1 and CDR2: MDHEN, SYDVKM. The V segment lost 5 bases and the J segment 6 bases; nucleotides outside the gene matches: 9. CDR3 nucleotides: TGTGCCAGCAGTCCACCAGGGACAGTCAATGGCTACACCTTC. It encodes CASSPPGTVNGYTF.